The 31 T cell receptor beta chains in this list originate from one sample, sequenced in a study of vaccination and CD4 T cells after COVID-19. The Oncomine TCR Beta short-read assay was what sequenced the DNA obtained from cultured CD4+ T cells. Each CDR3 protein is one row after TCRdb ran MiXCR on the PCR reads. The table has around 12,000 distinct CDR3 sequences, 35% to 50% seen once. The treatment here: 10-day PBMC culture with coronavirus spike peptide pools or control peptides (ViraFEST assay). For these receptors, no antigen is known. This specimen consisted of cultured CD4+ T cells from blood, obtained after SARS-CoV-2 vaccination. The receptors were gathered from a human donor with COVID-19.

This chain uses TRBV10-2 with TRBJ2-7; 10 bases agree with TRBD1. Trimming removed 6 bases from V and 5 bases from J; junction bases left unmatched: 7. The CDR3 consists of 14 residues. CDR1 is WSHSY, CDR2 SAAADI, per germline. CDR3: CASRTTGTGDEQYF. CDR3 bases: TGCGCCAGCAGAACTACCGGGACAGGGGACGAGCAGTACTTC.

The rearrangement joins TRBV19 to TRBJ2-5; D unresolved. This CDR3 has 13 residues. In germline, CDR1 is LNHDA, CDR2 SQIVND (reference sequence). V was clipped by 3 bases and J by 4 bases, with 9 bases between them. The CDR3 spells CASSIWPPETQYF. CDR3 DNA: TGTGCCAGTAGTATCTGGCCCCCAGAGACCCAGTACTTC.

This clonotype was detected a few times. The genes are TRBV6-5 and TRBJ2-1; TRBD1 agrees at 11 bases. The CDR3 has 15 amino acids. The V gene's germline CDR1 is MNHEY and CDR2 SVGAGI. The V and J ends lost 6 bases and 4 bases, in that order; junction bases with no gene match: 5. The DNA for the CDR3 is TGTGCCAGCAGCTACCGGGACAGGGGGTACAATGAGCAGTTCTTC. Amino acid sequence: CASSYRDRGYNEQFF.

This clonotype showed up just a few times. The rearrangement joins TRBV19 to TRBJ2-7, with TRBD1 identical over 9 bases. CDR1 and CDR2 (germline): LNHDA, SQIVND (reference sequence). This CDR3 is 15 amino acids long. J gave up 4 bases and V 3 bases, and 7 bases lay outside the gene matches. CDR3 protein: CASSISRTGVYEQYF. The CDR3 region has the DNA TGTGCCAGTAGTATTAGTAGGACAGGGGTATACGAGCAGTACTTC.

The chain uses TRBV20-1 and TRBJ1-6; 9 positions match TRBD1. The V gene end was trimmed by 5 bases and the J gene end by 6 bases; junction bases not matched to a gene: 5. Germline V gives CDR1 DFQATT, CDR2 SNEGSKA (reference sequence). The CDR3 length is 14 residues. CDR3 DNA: TGCAGTGCTCTTAACAGGGGGCTTAATTCACCCCTCCACTTT. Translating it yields CSALNRGLNSPLHF.

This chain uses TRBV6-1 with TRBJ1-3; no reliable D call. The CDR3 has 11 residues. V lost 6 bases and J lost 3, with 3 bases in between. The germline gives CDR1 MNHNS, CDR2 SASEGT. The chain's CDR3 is CASRLGNTIYF. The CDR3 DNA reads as TGTGCCAGCAGACTTGGAAACACCATATATTTT.

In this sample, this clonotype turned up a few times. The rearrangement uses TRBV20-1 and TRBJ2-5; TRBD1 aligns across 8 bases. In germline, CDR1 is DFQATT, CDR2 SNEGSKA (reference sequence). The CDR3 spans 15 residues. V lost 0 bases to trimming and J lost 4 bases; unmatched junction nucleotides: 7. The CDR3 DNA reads TGCAGTGCTAGAGATCAGCAGGGGGCGGGAGAGACCCAGTACTTC. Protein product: CSARDQQGAGETQYF.

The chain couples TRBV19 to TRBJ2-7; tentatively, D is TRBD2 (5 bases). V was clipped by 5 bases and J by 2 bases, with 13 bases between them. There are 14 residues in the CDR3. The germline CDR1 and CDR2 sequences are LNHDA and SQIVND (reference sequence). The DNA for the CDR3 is TGTGCCAGTAGTTCTGGCGGACTTACCTACGAGCAGTACTTC. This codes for CASSSGGLTYEQYF.

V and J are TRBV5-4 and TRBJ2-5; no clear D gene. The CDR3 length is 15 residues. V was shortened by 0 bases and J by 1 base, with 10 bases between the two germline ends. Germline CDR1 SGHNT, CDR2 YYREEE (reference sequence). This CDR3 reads CASSLGSKSQETQYF. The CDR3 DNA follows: TGTGCCAGCAGCTTGGGGTCCAAGAGCCAAGAGACCCAGTACTTC.

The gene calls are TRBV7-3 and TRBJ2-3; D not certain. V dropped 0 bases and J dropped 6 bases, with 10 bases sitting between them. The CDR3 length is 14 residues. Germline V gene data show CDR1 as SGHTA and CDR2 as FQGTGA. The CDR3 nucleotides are TGTGCCAGCAGCTTAACGACGGCTCCGGATACGCAGTATTTT. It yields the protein CASSLTTAPDTQYF.

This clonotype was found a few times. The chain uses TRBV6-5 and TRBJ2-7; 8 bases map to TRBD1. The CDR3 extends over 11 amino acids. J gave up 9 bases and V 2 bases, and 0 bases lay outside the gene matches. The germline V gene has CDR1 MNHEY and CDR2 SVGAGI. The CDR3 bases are TGTGCCAGCAGTTACGGACAGGGGCAGTACTTC. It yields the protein CASSYGQGQYF.

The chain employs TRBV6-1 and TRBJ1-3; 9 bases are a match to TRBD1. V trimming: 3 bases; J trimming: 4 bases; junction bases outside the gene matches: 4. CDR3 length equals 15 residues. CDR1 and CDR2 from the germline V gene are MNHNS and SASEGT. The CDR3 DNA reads TGTGCCAGCAGTGACGGGACAGGGTTCGGAAACACCATATATTTT. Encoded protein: CASSDGTGFGNTIYF.

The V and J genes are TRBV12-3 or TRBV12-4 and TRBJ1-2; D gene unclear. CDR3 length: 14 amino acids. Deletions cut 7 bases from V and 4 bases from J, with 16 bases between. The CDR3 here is CASTPAGGLYGYTF. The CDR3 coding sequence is TGTGCCAGCACCCCAGCGGGCGGCCTCTATGGCTACACCTTC.

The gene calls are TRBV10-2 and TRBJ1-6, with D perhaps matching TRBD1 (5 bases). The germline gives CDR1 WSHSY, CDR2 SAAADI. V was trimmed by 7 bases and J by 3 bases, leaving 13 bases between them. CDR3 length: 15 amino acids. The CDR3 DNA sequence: TGCGCCAGCATGAGGACAACAGACTATAATTCACCCCTCCACTTT. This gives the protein CASMRTTDYNSPLHF.

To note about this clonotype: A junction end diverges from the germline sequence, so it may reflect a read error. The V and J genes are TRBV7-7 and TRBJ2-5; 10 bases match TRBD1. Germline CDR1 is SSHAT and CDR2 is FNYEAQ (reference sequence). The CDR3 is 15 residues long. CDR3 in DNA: TGTGCTAGCAGCCCACTTCCGGGACAGGGGGAGACCCAGTACTTC. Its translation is CASSPLPGQGETQYF.

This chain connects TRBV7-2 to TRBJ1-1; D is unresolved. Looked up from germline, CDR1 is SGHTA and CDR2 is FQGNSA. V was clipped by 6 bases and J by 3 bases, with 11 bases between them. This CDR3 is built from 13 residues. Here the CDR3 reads CASRLFRDTEAFF. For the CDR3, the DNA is TGTGCCAGCAGACTTTTCCGAGACACTGAAGCTTTCTTT.

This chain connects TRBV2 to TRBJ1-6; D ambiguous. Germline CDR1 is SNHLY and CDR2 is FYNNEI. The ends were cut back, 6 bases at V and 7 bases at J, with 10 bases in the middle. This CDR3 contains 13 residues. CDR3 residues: CASRREGNSPLHF. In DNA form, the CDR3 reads TGTGCCAGCAGGAGGGAGGGCAATTCACCCCTCCACTTT.

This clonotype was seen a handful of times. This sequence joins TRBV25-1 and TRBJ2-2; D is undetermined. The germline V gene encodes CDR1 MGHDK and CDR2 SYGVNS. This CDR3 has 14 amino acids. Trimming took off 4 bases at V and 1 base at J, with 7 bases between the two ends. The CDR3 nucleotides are TGTGCCAGCAGTGTATCAGGGAACACCGGGGAGCTGTTTTTT. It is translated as CASSVSGNTGELFF.

The CDR3 DNA follows: TGTGCCAGTAGTGCCCAGGGACAGAAGAATTCACCCCTCCACTTT. This sequence encodes CASSAQGQKNSPLHF. This chain links TRBV19 with TRBJ1-6; 7 positions match TRBD1. The CDR3 sequence is 15 residues long. CDR1 and CDR2 from the germline V gene are LNHDA and SQIVND (reference sequence). The trim removed 5 bases at V and 7 bases at J, leaving 8 bases unmatched.

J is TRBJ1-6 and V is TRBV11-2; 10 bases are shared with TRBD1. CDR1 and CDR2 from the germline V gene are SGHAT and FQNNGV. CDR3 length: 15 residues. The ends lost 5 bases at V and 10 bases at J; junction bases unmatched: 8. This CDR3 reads CASSLWTGGESPLHF. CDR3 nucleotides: TGTGCCAGCAGCCTATGGACAGGGGGGGAATCACCCCTCCACTTT.

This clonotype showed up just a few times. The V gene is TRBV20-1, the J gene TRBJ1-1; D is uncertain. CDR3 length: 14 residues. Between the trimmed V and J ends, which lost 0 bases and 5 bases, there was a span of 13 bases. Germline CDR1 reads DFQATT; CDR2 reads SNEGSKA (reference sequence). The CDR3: CSAREGVRGTEAFF. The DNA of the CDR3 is TGCAGTGCTAGAGAGGGCGTTCGGGGAACTGAAGCTTTCTTT.

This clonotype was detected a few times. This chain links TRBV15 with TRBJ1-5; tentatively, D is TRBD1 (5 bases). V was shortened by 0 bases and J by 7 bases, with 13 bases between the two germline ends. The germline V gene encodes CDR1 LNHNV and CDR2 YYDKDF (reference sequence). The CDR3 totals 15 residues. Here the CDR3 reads CATSREGGVEQPQHF. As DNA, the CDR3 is TGTGCCACCAGCAGAGAGGGGGGAGTAGAGCAGCCCCAGCATTTT.

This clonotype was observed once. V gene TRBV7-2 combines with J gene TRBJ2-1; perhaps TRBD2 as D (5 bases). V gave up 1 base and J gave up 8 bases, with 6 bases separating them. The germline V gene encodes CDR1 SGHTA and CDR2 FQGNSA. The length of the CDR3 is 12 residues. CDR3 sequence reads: CASSLGLYEQFF. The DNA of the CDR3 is TGTGCCAGCAGCTTAGGACTATATGAGCAGTTCTTC.

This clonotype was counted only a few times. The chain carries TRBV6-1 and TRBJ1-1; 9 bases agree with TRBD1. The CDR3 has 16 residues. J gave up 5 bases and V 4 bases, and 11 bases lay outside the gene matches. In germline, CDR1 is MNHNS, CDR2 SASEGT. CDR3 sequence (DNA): TGTGCCAGCAGTGCTCGACAGGGGGGTGGCGGGACTGAAGCTTTCTTT. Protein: CASSARQGGGGTEAFF.

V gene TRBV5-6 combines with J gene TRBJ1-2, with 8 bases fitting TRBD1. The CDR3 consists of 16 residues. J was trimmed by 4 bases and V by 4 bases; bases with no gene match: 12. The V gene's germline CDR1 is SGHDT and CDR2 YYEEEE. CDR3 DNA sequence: TGTGCCAGCAGCCTGCCGGGACAGGCGGCGGGCTATGGCTACACCTTC. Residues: CASSLPGQAAGYGYTF.

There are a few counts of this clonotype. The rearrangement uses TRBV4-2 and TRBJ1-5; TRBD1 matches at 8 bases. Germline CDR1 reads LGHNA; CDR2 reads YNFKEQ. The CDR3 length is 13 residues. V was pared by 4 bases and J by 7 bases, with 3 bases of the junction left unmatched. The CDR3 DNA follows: TGTGCCAGCAGCCCCGACAGGGGACAGCCCCAGCATTTT. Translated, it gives CASSPDRGQPQHF.

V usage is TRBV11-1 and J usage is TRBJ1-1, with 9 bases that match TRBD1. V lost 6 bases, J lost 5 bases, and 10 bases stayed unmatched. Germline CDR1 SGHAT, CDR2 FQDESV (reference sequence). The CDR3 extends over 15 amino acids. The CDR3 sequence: CASRSRGQGGTEAFF. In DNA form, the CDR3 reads TGTGCCAGCAGATCCAGGGGACAGGGAGGTACTGAAGCTTTCTTT.

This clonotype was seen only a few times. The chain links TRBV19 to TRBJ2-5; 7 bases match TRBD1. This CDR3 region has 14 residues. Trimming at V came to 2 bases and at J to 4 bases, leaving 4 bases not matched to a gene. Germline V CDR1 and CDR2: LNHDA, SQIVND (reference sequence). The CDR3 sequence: CASSIYAGGETQYF. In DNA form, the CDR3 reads TGTGCCAGTAGTATATATGCAGGGGGAGAGACCCAGTACTTC.

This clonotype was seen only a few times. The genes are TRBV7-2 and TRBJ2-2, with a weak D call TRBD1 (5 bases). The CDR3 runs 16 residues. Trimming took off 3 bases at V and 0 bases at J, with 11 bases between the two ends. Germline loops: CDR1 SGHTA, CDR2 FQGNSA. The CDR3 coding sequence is TGTGCCAGCAGCTTGATGACAGTTACGAACACCGGGGAGCTGTTTTTT. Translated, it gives CASSLMTVTNTGELFF.

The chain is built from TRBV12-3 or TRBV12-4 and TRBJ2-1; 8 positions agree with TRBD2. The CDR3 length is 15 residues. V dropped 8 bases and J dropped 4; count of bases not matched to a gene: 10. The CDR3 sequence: CASCGGGYGYNEQFF. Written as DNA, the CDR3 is TGTGCCAGCTGCGGCGGGGGGTATGGGTACAATGAGCAGTTCTTC.

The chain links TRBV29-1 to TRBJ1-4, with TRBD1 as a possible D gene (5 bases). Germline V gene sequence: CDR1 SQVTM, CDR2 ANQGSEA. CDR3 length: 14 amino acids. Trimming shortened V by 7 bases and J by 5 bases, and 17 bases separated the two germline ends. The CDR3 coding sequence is TGCAGCGCCCCCCCCGGGACCGAAAATGAAAAACTGTTTTTT. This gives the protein CSAPPGTENEKLFF. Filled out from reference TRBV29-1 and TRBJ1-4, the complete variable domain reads SAVISQKPSRDICQRGTSLTIQCQVDSQVTMMFWYRQQPGQSLTLIATANQGSEATYESGFVIDKFPISRPNLTFSTLTVSNMSPEDSSIYLCSAPPGTENEKLFFGSGTQLSVL.